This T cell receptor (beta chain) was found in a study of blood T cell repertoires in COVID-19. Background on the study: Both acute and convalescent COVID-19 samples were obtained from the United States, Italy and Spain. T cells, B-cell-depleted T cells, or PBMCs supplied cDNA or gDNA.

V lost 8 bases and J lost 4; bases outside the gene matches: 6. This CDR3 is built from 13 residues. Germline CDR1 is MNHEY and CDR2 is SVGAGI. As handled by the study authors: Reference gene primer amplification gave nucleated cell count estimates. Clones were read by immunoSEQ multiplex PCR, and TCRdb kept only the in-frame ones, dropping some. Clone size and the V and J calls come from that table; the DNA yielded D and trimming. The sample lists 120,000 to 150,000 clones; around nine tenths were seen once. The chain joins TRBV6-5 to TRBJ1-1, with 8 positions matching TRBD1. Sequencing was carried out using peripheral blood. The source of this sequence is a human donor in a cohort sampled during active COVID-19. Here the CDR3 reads CASGPTGGTEAFF. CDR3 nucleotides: TGTGCCAGCGGACCTACAGGGGGCACTGAAGCTTTCTTT.